A selection of T cell receptor beta chains follows, all from one sample in a study of blood T cell repertoires in COVID-19. Assay used: immunoSEQ multiplex PCR; TCRdb lists only in-frame clones, some missing. The table includes 120,000 or so clones, approximately 71% detected once. The sequencing sample was made of peripheral blood. Receptors originate from a woman between 65 and 79 years old with acute or convalescent COVID-19. CDR3s include the opening cysteine and the closing phenylalanine or tryptophan. A D gene is named only where the DNA matches it firmly. Only some rows state a clone size, as once, few, many or a class for expanded clones.

abundance,v_gene,len,d_gene,j_gene,CDR3aa,CDR3nt
.,TRBV5-5,14,.,TRBJ1-5,CASSLEYSNQPQHF,TGTGCCAGCAGCCTTGAGTATAGCAATCAGCCCCAGCATTTT
.,TRBV29-1,13,TRBD2,TRBJ2-1,CSVPRTSGGEQFF,TGCAGCGTCCCCCGGACTAGCGGGGGTGAGCAGTTCTTC
once,TRBV25-1,14,TRBD1,TRBJ2-7,CASSAGQGFHEQYF,TGTGCCAGCAGTGCGGGACAGGGTTTCCACGAGCAGTACTTC
.,TRBV27,15,TRBD1,TRBJ2-1,CASSPRDRGVNEQFF,TGTGCCAGCAGTCCCCGGGACAGGGGTGTGAATGAGCAGTTCTTC
.,TRBV4-3,16,TRBD1,TRBJ1-2,CASSQDWTGGGYGYTF,TGCGCCAGCAGCCAAGACTGGACAGGGGGCGGCTATGGCTACACCTTC
.,TRBV6-6,13,TRBD2,TRBJ2-3,CATGLAGTDTQYF,TGTGCCACCGGACTAGCGGGAACAGATACGCAGTATTTT
.,TRBV28,15,TRBD2,TRBJ2-7,CASSFRTRLGYEQYF,TGTGCCAGCAGTTTTCGGACTAGATTAGGCTACGAGCAGTACTTC
.,TRBV7-6,15,TRBD1,TRBJ2-2,CASSTRTGGYGELFF,TGTGCCAGCAGCACCAGGACAGGGGGGTACGGGGAGCTGTTTTTT
.,TRBV7-3,13,TRBD2,TRBJ2-1,CASSPVAGGVQFF,TGTGCCAGCAGCCCAGTGGCTGGGGGGGTGCAGTTCTTC
.,TRBV15,18,TRBD1,TRBJ1-4,CATSRDRTGGLTNEKLFF,TGTGCCACCAGCAGAGATAGGACAGGGGGGTTGACTAATGAAAAACTGTTTTTT
.,TRBV5-1,15,TRBD1,TRBJ1-2,CASSLGQGSTDGYTF,TGCGCCAGCAGCTTAGGACAGGGGTCGACAGATGGCTACACCTTC
.,TRBV5-6,15,.,TRBJ1-2,CASSLVGTGLYGYTF,TGTGCCAGCAGCTTGGTGGGAACAGGCCTCTATGGCTACACCTTC
.,TRBV28,13,.,TRBJ2-7,CASSFRGTDEQYF,TGTGCCAGCAGCTTCAGGGGTACCGACGAGCAGTACTTC
.,TRBV30,13,.,TRBJ1-6,CAWSARDNSPLHF,TGTGCCTGGAGTGCCAGGGATAATTCACCCCTCCACTTT
.,TRBV4-1,17,.,TRBJ2-3,CASSQRPGVTGEITQYF,TGCGCCAGCAGCCAACGACCGGGAGTAACGGGTGAGATCACGCAGTATTTT
few,TRBV11-2,15,.,TRBJ1-1,CASSLETGLNTEAFF,TGTGCCAGCAGCTTAGAGACAGGACTGAACACTGAAGCTTTCTTT
.,TRBV7-2,15,.,TRBJ2-7,CASSLFPASSYEQYF,TGTGCCAGCAGCTTATTTCCAGCGAGCTCCTACGAGCAGTACTTC
.,TRBV30,13,.,TRBJ1-1,CAWSVSQYTEAFF,TGTGCCTGGAGTGTAAGTCAGTACACTGAAGCTTTCTTT
.,TRBV24-1,17,TRBD1,TRBJ1-2,CATSDSGTGAIPAGYTF,TGTGCCACCAGTGATTCCGGGACAGGGGCAATCCCGGCTGGCTACACCTTC
.,TRBV28,14,TRBD1,TRBJ1-2,CASSVPGQGLGYTF,TGTGCCAGCAGTGTGCCGGGACAGGGTTTGGGCTACACCTTC
.,TRBV27,14,TRBD1,TRBJ1-2,CASSLSSGGGGYTF,TGTGCCAGCAGTTTATCCTCAGGGGGAGGTGGCTACACCTTC
.,TRBV5-1,18,TRBD2,TRBJ2-5,CASSLVVTSGRVPETQYF,TGCGCCAGCAGCTTGGTTGTGACTAGCGGGAGGGTTCCGGAGACCCAGTACTTC
.,TRBV30,13,TRBD1,TRBJ1-5,CAWSVGTAQPQHF,TGTGCCTGGAGTGTGGGGACAGCTCAGCCCCAGCATTTT
once,TRBV5-6,13,TRBD1,TRBJ1-2,CASSYTGGDGYTF,TGTGCCAGCAGCTACACAGGGGGCGACGGCTACACCTTC
.,TRBV4-1,17,TRBD1,TRBJ1-2,CASSLDRTTWTGDGYTF,TGCGCCAGCAGCCTAGATCGTACGACTTGGACAGGGGACGGCTACACCTTC
.,TRBV2,14,.,TRBJ1-1,CASSVKQGSTEAFF,TGTGCCAGCAGTGTTAAGCAGGGGAGCACTGAAGCTTTCTTT
.,TRBV5-1,15,TRBD1,TRBJ1-2,CASSSRTGGTYGYTF,TGCGCCAGCAGCTCCCGGACAGGAGGGACCTATGGCTACACCTTC
.,TRBV6-5,15,.,TRBJ1-3,CASSPTGFSGNTIYF,TGTGCCAGCAGCCCCACAGGATTCTCTGGAAACACCATATATTTT
.,TRBV19,12,TRBD1,TRBJ1-1,CASDRGGTEAFF,TGTGCCAGCGACAGGGGGGGCACTGAAGCTTTCTTT
.,TRBV24-1,15,TRBD2,TRBJ2-2,CATSDAGLVTGELFF,TGTGCCACCAGTGATGCCGGACTAGTTACTGGGGAGCTGTTTTTT
.,TRBV19,13,.,TRBJ1-4,CASSIGSEGKLFF,TGTGCCAGTAGTATTGGGTCGGAGGGAAAACTGTTTTTT
.,TRBV5-1,13,TRBD1,TRBJ1-2,CASSLRDREGYTF,TGCGCCAGCAGCCTGAGGGACAGGGAAGGCTACACCTTC
.,TRBV4-1,15,TRBD1,TRBJ1-2,CASSQPDRDHYGYTF,TGCGCCAGCAGCCAACCCGACAGGGACCACTATGGCTACACCTTC
few,TRBV5-6,18,TRBD2,TRBJ2-1,CASSSLGLAGDIYNEQFF,TGTGCCAGCAGCTCCCTGGGACTAGCGGGGGACATCTACAATGAGCAGTTCTTC
.,TRBV18,12,.,TRBJ2-5,CASSPNQETQYF,TGTGCCAGCTCACCCAACCAAGAGACCCAGTACTTC
.,TRBV11-1,15,TRBD2,TRBJ2-1,CASSSPAGGYNEQFF,TGTGCCAGCAGCTCCCCAGCGGGAGGGTACAATGAGCAGTTCTTC
.,TRBV7-8,14,.,TRBJ2-3,CASSSRIKTDTQYF,TGTGCCAGCAGCTCTAGAATCAAAACAGATACGCAGTATTTT
.,TRBV2,15,.,TRBJ1-2,CASSRRQETIYGYTF,TGTGCCAGCAGTCGACGTCAGGAGACTATCTATGGCTACACCTTC
.,TRBV7-9,16,TRBD1,TRBJ2-5,CASSGRDRRYQETQYF,TGTGCCAGCAGCGGGCGGGACAGGCGGTACCAAGAGACCCAGTACTTC
.,TRBV3-1/TRBV3-2,21,TRBD1,TRBJ2-6,CASFKLWAGTGRFSGANVLTF,TGTGCCAGCTTTAAGTTGTGGGCCGGGACAGGGCGGTTTTCCGGGGCCAACGTCCTGACTTTC
.,TRBV29-1,14,TRBD2,TRBJ2-5,CSVELAGFGETQYF,TGCAGCGTTGAACTAGCGGGATTTGGGGAGACCCAGTACTTC
.,TRBV7-9,14,.,TRBJ1-2,CASSLLVSSYGYTF,TGTGCCAGCAGCTTACTAGTCAGCTCCTATGGCTACACCTTC
.,TRBV6-5,13,.,TRBJ2-7,CASKKGQSYEQYF,TGTGCCAGCAAGAAGGGGCAATCCTACGAGCAGTACTTC
many,TRBV27,14,.,TRBJ2-7,CASRGYGTLYEQYF,TGTGCCAGCAGAGGATACGGGACACTCTACGAGCAGTACTTC
.,TRBV5-1,18,.,TRBJ1-2,CASSFRARGGSFNYGYTF,TGCGCCAGCAGCTTCAGGGCTCGTGGGGGGTCCTTTAACTATGGCTACACCTTC
.,TRBV4-1,15,TRBD1,TRBJ1-1,CASSPGRGANTEAFF,TGCGCCAGCAGTCCTGGCAGGGGGGCGAACACTGAAGCTTTCTTT
.,TRBV10-1,14,TRBD1,TRBJ2-2,CASSRDRGVGELFF,TGCGCCAGCTCCCGGGACAGGGGGGTCGGGGAGCTGTTTTTT
.,TRBV5-1,14,TRBD2,TRBJ2-5,CASSWGLAGETQYF,TGCGCCAGCAGCTGGGGACTAGCGGGAGAGACCCAGTACTTC
.,TRBV20-1,11,.,TRBJ1-1,CSARGQPEAFF,TGCAGTGCTAGGGGACAACCCGAAGCTTTCTTT
.,TRBV24-1,20,TRBD2,TRBJ2-3,CATSDHNVAGGRGSTDTQYF,TGTGCCACCAGTGACCATAACGTCGCGGGGGGGCGAGGGAGCACAGATACGCAGTATTTT
few,TRBV13,14,.,TRBJ2-5,CASSLGWAQETQYF,TGTGCCAGCAGCTTAGGCTGGGCCCAAGAGACCCAGTACTTC
.,TRBV5-1,15,TRBD1,TRBJ2-1,CASSQGTGGINEQFF,TGCGCCAGCAGCCAAGGGACAGGGGGCATCAATGAGCAGTTCTTC
.,TRBV10-3,15,TRBD1,TRBJ1-1,CAISESSTGAQEAFF,TGTGCCATCAGTGAGTCTTCGACAGGGGCACAGGAAGCTTTCTTT